This TCR beta chain is from a study of cytomegalovirus exposure and HLA in healthy donors. The study, taken as a whole, reports: A prior analysis recorded that most TCR beta V segments were productive about 87% or about 30% of the time. The sole available immune exposure information was CMV serostatus.

V dropped 4 bases and J dropped 2; count of bases not matched to a gene: 8. CDR1 is SGHRS, CDR2 YFSETQ, per germline. The CDR3 extends over 15 amino acids. It was with 60 Vbeta and 13 Jbeta primers that the PCR ran. TCRdb keeps only in-frame clones here, not all; method: immunoSEQ multiplex PCR. The sample has roughly 76,000 clones, around three quarters seen once. Worth noting for this clone: Its antigen remains unknown.

J is TRBJ1-1 and V is TRBV5-1; TRBD1 aligns across 7 bases. The TCR originated in a man aged 25-40 years in good health and CMV-seronegative. Sequences were obtained from PBMCs. The CDR3 protein is CASSRTGTANTEAFF. The CDR3 coding sequence is TGCGCCAGCAGCCGAACCGGGACAGCTAACACTGAAGCTTTCTTT.